This T cell receptor (beta chain) was captured by sequencing in a study of T cell repertoires in cytomegalovirus infection. Study-wide context: CMV epitopes, recently identified HLA-C-restricted and well-studied HLA-B-restricted, were used. Public TCR beta signatures marked donors with CMV infection and the matching HLA.

The length of the CDR3 is 19 residues. Germline V gives CDR1 MNHEY, CDR2 SVGAGI. Trimming took 0 bases from V and 5 from J, leaving 25 bases between them. As concerns this clonotype: As yet, its antigen is unknown.

Findings of the study overall: Adding up the frequency of public TCR beta families identified people who carried CMV plus the relevant HLA. HLA-C-restricted CMV-specific TCR beta clonotypes prevailed in the ex vivo response.

TCRdb fed the reads into MiXCR, producing one record per CDR3 protein. This table has approximately 83,000 distinct CDR3 sequences, about 24% appearing once. The TCR sequence derives from a human donor in good health (CMV status not recorded). Some clones in this sample may be carry-over from other donors' samples. This material consisted of CD8+ T cells from cultured PBMCs, taken from culture after CMV antigen stimulation. V usage is TRBV6-5 and J usage is TRBJ2-5; D gene uncertain. The CDR3 coding sequence is TGTGCCAGCAGTTACTCGAGTGGGCTGGCTTACCAATCGGGTGAGACCCAGTACTTC. Residues: CASSYSSGLAYQSGETQYF.